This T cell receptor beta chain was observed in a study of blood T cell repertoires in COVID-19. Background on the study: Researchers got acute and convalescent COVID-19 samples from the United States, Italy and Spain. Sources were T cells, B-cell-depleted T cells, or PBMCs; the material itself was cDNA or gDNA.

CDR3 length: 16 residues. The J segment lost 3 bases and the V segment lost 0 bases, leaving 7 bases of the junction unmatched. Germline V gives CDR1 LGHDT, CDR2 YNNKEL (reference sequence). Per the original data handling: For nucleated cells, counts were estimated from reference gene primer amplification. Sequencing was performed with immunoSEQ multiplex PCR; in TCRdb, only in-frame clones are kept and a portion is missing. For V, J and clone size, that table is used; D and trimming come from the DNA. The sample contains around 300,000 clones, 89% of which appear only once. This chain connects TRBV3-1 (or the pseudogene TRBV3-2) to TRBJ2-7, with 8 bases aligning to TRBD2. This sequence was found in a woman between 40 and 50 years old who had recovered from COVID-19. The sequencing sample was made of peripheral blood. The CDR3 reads CASSQDVGLVFYEQYF. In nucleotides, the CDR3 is TGTGCCAGCAGCCAAGATGTGGGACTAGTGTTCTACGAGCAGTACTTC.